Listed below are T cell receptor beta chains from one sample, sequenced in a study of human T cells and chemical hapten exposure. Each CDR3 protein gets one entry after TCRdb re-called the RACE reads with MiXCR. Among tens of thousands of distinct CDR3 sequences, under 15% were seen once, and the ten largest hold approximately 5.3%. The specimen comprised whole blood, sampled in connection with sensitization to the hapten diphenylcyclopropenone (DPC). The origin of the receptors is a woman in her twenties or thirties with alopecia areata. Some clones in this sample may be carry-over from other donors' samples. The CDR3 runs from the conserved cysteine through the conserved F or W. The order of the fields is V gene, D gene, J gene, CDR3 protein. A D gene is named only where the DNA matches it firmly.

v_call: TRBV7-2
d_call: TRBD2
j_call: TRBJ2-7
cdr3_aa: CASSLGLAGAGQQYEQYF

v_call: TRBV9
d_call: -
j_call: TRBJ1-3
cdr3_aa: CASSVSSSRSSGNTIYF

v_call: TRBV7-9
d_call: TRBD2
j_call: TRBJ2-3
cdr3_aa: CASSFRREADTQYF

v_call: TRBV28
d_call: -
j_call: TRBJ2-2
cdr3_aa: CATLGSRTGELFF

v_call: TRBV5-1
d_call: TRBD1
j_call: TRBJ1-5
cdr3_aa: CASSLEGQVNQPQHF

v_call: TRBV29-1
d_call: -
j_call: TRBJ1-1
cdr3_aa: CSVEDTTALGAFF

v_call: TRBV18
d_call: -
j_call: TRBJ1-1
cdr3_aa: CASSPSLTFTEAFF

v_call: TRBV29-1
d_call: -
j_call: TRBJ2-5
cdr3_aa: CSVDPGETQYF

v_call: TRBV10-3
d_call: TRBD1
j_call: TRBJ1-2
cdr3_aa: CAISDPGQGRTNYGYTF

v_call: TRBV29-1
d_call: -
j_call: TRBJ1-1
cdr3_aa: CSGQPGWGMNTEAFF

v_call: TRBV20-1
d_call: TRBD2
j_call: TRBJ2-7
cdr3_aa: CSASAGLVGPGSYEQYF

v_call: TRBV5-1
d_call: -
j_call: TRBJ2-7
cdr3_aa: CASSGPLFGEQYF

v_call: TRBV6-5
d_call: TRBD1
j_call: TRBJ2-7
cdr3_aa: CASRRTGTGDSNEQYF

v_call: TRBV20-1
d_call: TRBD1
j_call: TRBJ1-2
cdr3_aa: CSALRDSNYGYTF

v_call: TRBV6-6
d_call: -
j_call: TRBJ1-6
cdr3_aa: CASSYSTLAGRFNSPLHF

v_call: TRBV5-5
d_call: -
j_call: TRBJ2-2
cdr3_aa: CASSYQGHTGELFF